Below, 25 T cell receptor beta chains from the same sample are listed, as sequenced in a study of blood T cell repertoires in COVID-19. This table comes from immunoSEQ multiplex PCR, and its TCRdb copy is limited to in-frame clones, with some not included. The sample consists of 250,000 to 350,000 clones, about nine tenths of them appearing once. What was sequenced was PBMCs or T cells enriched from blood (not recorded which). All receptors come from a woman younger than 30 who had recovered from COVID-19.

The chain is built from TRBV7-6 and TRBJ2-7; TRBD1 agrees at 8 bases. The germline V gene encodes CDR1 SGHVS and CDR2 FNYEAQ. The CDR3 has 14 residues. The V segment lost 5 bases and the J segment 2 bases; nucleotides outside the gene matches: 5. The CDR3 protein is CASSPGQEPYEQYF. CDR3 sequence (DNA): TGTGCCAGCAGCCCGGGACAGGAGCCCTACGAGCAGTACTTC.

The gene calls are TRBV2 and TRBJ1-5; perhaps TRBD1 as D (6 bases). Germline values: CDR1 SNHLY, CDR2 FYNNEI. There are 14 residues in the CDR3. V lost 5 bases and J lost 4, with 12 bases in between. DNA of the CDR3: TGTGCCAGCAGTCTGGACAGTCTGAATCAGCCCCAGCATTTT. Translation gives CASSLDSLNQPQHF.

The chain combines TRBV7-3 with TRBJ1-1; 9 bases are a match to TRBD1. Trimming cost V 5 bases and J 7 bases; bases outside gene matches: 5. The CDR3 covers 13 residues. Germline CDR1 and CDR2: SGHTA and FQGTGA. The CDR3 DNA reads as TGTGCCAGCAGCCGGGGACAGGGACGTGAAGCTTTCTTT. Protein: CASSRGQGREAFF.

The chain has TRBV3-1 (or the pseudogene TRBV3-2) and TRBJ2-4; D might be TRBD1 (6 bases). V lost 4 bases and J 1 base, leaving 8 bases between the germline ends. CDR3 length equals 14 residues. CDR1 and CDR2 from the germline V gene are LGHDT and YNNKEL (reference sequence). This CDR3 is CASSRTAAKNIQYF. DNA of the CDR3: TGTGCCAGCAGCCGGACAGCGGCCAAAAACATTCAGTACTTC.

The CDR3 nucleotides read TGTGCCAGCAGCACGAACAAAGGCGGAGGCGAGCAGTACTTC. It specifies CASSTNKGGGEQYF. The J gene is TRBJ2-7, the V gene TRBV5-4, with a weak D call TRBD2 (5 bases). The CDR3 is 14 residues long. Germline lookup yields CDR1 SGHNT and CDR2 YYREEE (reference sequence). Trimming removed 4 bases from V and 6 bases from J, with 17 bases in between. The full variable domain, completed using reference TRBV5-4 and TRBJ2-7, is ETGVTQSPTHLIKTRGQQVTLRCSSQSGHNTVSWYQQALGQGPQFIFQYYREEENGRGNFPPRFSGLQFPNYSSELNVNALELDDSALYLCASSTNKGGGEQYFGPGTRLTVT.

The J gene is TRBJ1-2, the V gene TRBV7-9, with 10 nucleotides matching TRBD1. Losses at the gene ends were 4 bases for V and 7 bases for J; bases not matched to a gene: 15. Germline values: CDR1 SEHNR, CDR2 FQNEAQ (reference sequence). This CDR3 comprises 17 residues. The CDR3 DNA is TGTGCCAGCAGCTCTCCGGGACAGGGGACTGTGGTTCGTGGCTACACCTTC. This codes for CASSSPGQGTVVRGYTF. Together with reference TRBV7-9 and TRBJ1-2, the CDR3 gives the full variable domain: DTGVSQNPRHKITKRGQNVTFRCDPISEHNRLYWYRQTLGQGPEFLTYFQNEAQLEKSRLLSDRFSAERPKGSFSTLEIQRTEQGDSAMYLCASSSPGQGTVVRGYTFGSGTRLTVV.

The chain uses TRBV19 and TRBJ1-2, with a weak D call TRBD1 (6 bases). This CDR3 has 16 amino acids. Germline CDR1 LNHDA, CDR2 SQIVND (reference sequence). Trimming took off 3 bases at V and 4 bases at J, with 18 bases between the two ends. Here the CDR3 reads CASSMTDGQWGYGYTF. Written as DNA, the CDR3 is TGTGCCAGTAGTATGACGGATGGACAGTGGGGCTATGGCTACACCTTC.

This clone appeared a single time. The chain links TRBV18 to TRBJ1-2, with 9 bases identical to TRBD1. Germline values: CDR1 KGHSH, CDR2 LQKENI. This CDR3 is built from 17 residues. V was pared by 3 bases and J by 4 bases, with 12 bases of the junction left unmatched. The CDR3 region has the DNA TGTGCCAGCTCACCTGTTGCTCCGGGACAGGGCGTCTATGGCTACACCTTC. This gives the protein CASSPVAPGQGVYGYTF. Filled out from reference TRBV18 and TRBJ1-2, the complete variable domain reads NAGVMQNPRHLVRRRGQEARLRCSPMKGHSHVYWYRQLPEEGLKFMVYLQKENIIDESGMPKERFSAEFPKEGPSILRIQQVVRGDSAAYFCASSPVAPGQGVYGYTFGSGTRLTVV.

The V gene is TRBV7-9, the J gene TRBJ1-2, with D possibly TRBD1 on 5 matching bases. Looked up from germline, CDR1 is SEHNR and CDR2 is FQNEAQ (reference sequence). V was pared by 5 bases and J by 4 bases, with 11 bases between. This CDR3 comprises 13 residues. CDR3 protein: CASSHRQLYGYTF. CDR3 bases: TGTGCCAGCAGCCACAGACAGCTCTATGGCTACACCTTC.

The V call is TRBV2, the J call TRBJ2-3, with 8 bases aligning to TRBD1. The junction had 1 base not matched to a gene; V was cut back by 1 base and J by 1 base. The V gene's germline CDR1 is SNHLY and CDR2 FYNNEI. CDR3 length equals 15 residues. The CDR3 here is CASSEVDRGTDTQYF. CDR3 DNA sequence: TGTGCCAGCAGTGAAGTGGACAGGGGCACAGATACGCAGTATTTT.

This chain joins TRBV7-9 and TRBJ2-6, with 12 bases fitting TRBD1. Germline V gene sequence: CDR1 SEHNR, CDR2 FQNEAQ (reference sequence). The CDR3 totals 18 residues. The junction had 7 bases not matched to a gene; V was cut back by 5 bases and J by 2 bases. The CDR3, as DNA: TGTGCCAGCAGCAAAGGGACAGGGGGCCTCACTGGGGCCAACGTCCTGACTTTC. The encoded protein is CASSKGTGGLTGANVLTF.

The rearrangement links TRBV19 to TRBJ1-6, with 7 bases identical to TRBD1. V was clipped by 5 bases and J by 8 bases; unmatched bases: 9. Germline assignment: CDR1 LNHDA and CDR2 SQIVND (reference sequence). There are 15 residues in the CDR3. The CDR3 sequence is CASSALTGADSPLHF. For the CDR3, the DNA is TGTGCCAGTAGTGCATTAACAGGGGCGGATTCACCCCTCCACTTT.

The genes are TRBV4-2 and TRBJ2-7; TRBD2 matches at 10 bases. CDR3 length equals 16 residues. From germline, CDR1 is LGHNA and CDR2 YNFKEQ. V lost 0 bases, J lost 2 bases, and 4 bases stayed unmatched. The CDR3 spells CASSQDSGGTPYEQYF. As DNA, the CDR3 is TGTGCCAGCAGCCAAGATAGCGGGGGGACGCCCTACGAGCAGTACTTC.

This chain uses TRBV28 with TRBJ2-7; maybe TRBD1 (6 bases). V lost 2 bases and J lost 2, with 10 bases in between. The CDR3 runs 14 residues. Looked up from germline, CDR1 is MDHEN and CDR2 is SYDVKM. In DNA form, the CDR3 reads TGTGCCAGCAGTTTAGGTGGGGGCGCCTACGAGCAGTACTTC. Translating it yields CASSLGGGAYEQYF. Supplemented by reference TRBV28 and TRBJ2-7, the full variable domain reads DVKVTQSSRYLVKRTGEKVFLECVQDMDHENMFWYRQDPGLGLRLIYFSYDVKMKEKGDIPEGYSVSREKKERFSLILESASTNQTSMYLCASSLGGGAYEQYFGPGTRLTVT.

This chain uses TRBV10-1 with TRBJ2-3, with a weak D call TRBD1 (6 bases). The CDR3 length is 14 residues. The V gene's germline CDR1 is WNHNN and CDR2 SYGVQD (reference sequence). Trimming pared 4 bases from V and 4 bases from J, leaving 12 bases between. The CDR3 DNA reads as TGCGCCAGCAGTGTTGACAGGTCGGCAGATACGCAGTATTTT. Translating gives CASSVDRSADTQYF.

This clone is a singleton in its sample. This chain joins TRBV9 and TRBJ1-1; maybe TRBD1 (5 bases). The CDR3 spans 14 residues. Germline-derived CDR1 and CDR2 are SGDLS and YYNGEE. Trimming took off 2 bases at V and 3 bases at J, with 11 bases between the two ends. DNA for the CDR3: TGTGCCAGCAGCGTCGGGGGGTCGGACACTGAAGCTTTCTTT. Its translation is CASSVGGSDTEAFF.

A single count supports this clone. The V and J genes are TRBV25-1 and TRBJ2-7, with 7 bases lining up with TRBD1. This CDR3 is built from 15 residues. Trimming at V came to 1 base and at J to 2 bases, leaving 5 bases not matched to a gene. The germline V gene has CDR1 MGHDK and CDR2 SYGVNS. The CDR3 spells CASSESGTAPYEQYF. The CDR3 DNA sequence: TGTGCCAGCAGTGAATCTGGGACAGCACCCTACGAGCAGTACTTC.

The chain carries TRBV28 and TRBJ1-4; possibly TRBD1 for D (5 bases). CDR1 is MDHEN and CDR2 is SYDVKM in the germline V gene. The CDR3 spans 14 residues. Deletions cut 5 bases from V and 8 bases from J, with 15 bases between. CDR3 sequence (DNA): TGTGCCAGCAGTCCCCCGGGGGGGTTGGAAAAACTGTTTTTT. It yields the protein CASSPPGGLEKLFF.

The chain recombines TRBV7-2 with TRBJ2-3; the match to TRBD2 covers 8 bases. Trimming at V came to 0 bases and at J to 6 bases, leaving 8 bases not matched to a gene. The V gene's germline CDR1 is SGHTA and CDR2 FQGNSA. CDR3 size: 16 residues. DNA for the CDR3: TGTGCCAGCAGCTTAGCAGCGGGAGCCACAGGGGATACGCAGTATTTT. Its protein is CASSLAAGATGDTQYF.

With respect to this clone: The sample contains more than one DNA sequence encoding this CDR3. The chain links TRBV30 to TRBJ1-5; 7 bases fit TRBD1. V dropped 3 bases and J dropped 3; count of bases not matched to a gene: 2. This CDR3 contains 13 residues. In germline, CDR1 is GTSNPN, CDR2 SVGIG (reference sequence). DNA of the CDR3: TGTGCCTGGAGCGGACAGGTCAATCAGCCCCAGCATTTT. Amino acid sequence: CAWSGQVNQPQHF.

This chain links TRBV16 with TRBJ1-1; unclear D gene. CDR1 is KGHSY and CDR2 is FQNENV in the germline V gene. This CDR3 is built from 14 residues. The ends were cut back, 4 bases at V and 2 bases at J, with 11 bases in the middle. The CDR3 here is CASSRHPPNTEAFF. As DNA, the CDR3 is TGTGCCAGCAGCCGGCACCCGCCCAACACTGAAGCTTTCTTT.

This clone is a singleton in its sample. This sequence joins TRBV2 and TRBJ1-5; D perhaps matches TRBD1 (6 bases). CDR3 size: 13 residues. CDR1 SNHLY and CDR2 FYNNEI come from the germline V gene. V dropped 4 bases and J dropped 3 bases, with 7 bases sitting between them. The CDR3: CASSAGDNQPQHF. The CDR3 bases are TGTGCCAGCAGTGCAGGGGACAATCAGCCCCAGCATTTT.

The chain recombines TRBV2 with TRBJ1-5; the match to TRBD1 covers 8 bases. CDR1 and CDR2 from the germline V gene are SNHLY and FYNNEI. The CDR3 spans 15 residues. V was clipped by 4 bases and J by 4 bases; unmatched bases: 6. CDR3 DNA: TGTGCCAGCAGTGCATGGACAGGGTGGAATCAGCCCCAGCATTTT. Amino acids: CASSAWTGWNQPQHF. Using reference TRBV2 and TRBJ1-5 for the parts outside the CDR3, the full variable domain is EPEVTQTPSHQVTQMGQEVILRCVPISNHLYFYWYRQILGQKVEFLVSFYNNEISEKSEIFDDQFSVERPDGSNFTLKIRSTKLEDSAMYFCASSAWTGWNQPQHFGDGTRLSIL.

This sequence joins TRBV11-2 and TRBJ2-1, with 9 bases that match TRBD1. V dropped 5 bases and J dropped 9; count of bases not matched to a gene: 8. Per the germline V gene, CDR1 is SGHAT and CDR2 is FQNNGV. This CDR3 region has 14 residues. The CDR3 DNA follows: TGTGCCAGCAGCGGACAGGGGCGATCAGGTGAGCAGTTCTTC. This translates into CASSGQGRSGEQFF.

V usage is TRBV24-1 and J usage is TRBJ2-3, with TRBD1 matching 10 bases. The CDR3 sequence is 16 residues long. V shed 4 bases and J 4 bases; nucleotides not matched to a gene: 7. CDR1 and CDR2 from the germline V gene are KGHDR and SFDVKD. This CDR3 is CATSDSGTGVADTQYF. The CDR3 coding sequence is TGTGCCACCAGTGACTCCGGGACAGGGGTGGCAGATACGCAGTATTTT.